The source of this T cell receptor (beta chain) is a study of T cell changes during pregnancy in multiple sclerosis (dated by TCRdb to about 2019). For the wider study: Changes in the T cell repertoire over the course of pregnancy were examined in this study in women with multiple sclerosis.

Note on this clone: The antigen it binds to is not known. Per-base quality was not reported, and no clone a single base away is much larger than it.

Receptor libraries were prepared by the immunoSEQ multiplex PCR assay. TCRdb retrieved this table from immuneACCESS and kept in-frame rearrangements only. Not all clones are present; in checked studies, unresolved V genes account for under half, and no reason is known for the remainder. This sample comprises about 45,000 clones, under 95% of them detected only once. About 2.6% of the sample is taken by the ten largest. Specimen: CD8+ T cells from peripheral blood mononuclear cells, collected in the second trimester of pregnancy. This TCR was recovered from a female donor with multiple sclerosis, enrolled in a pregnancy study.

The CDR3 here reads CASSLADRGGNTIYF. At the DNA level, the sequence is TGTGCCAGCAGCTTAGCGGACAGGGGGGGAAACACCATATATTTT. The V and J segments used are TRBV11-2 and TRBJ1-3, and TRBD1 aligns with 10 junction nucleotides. The CDR3 has 15 amino acids, counting the end cysteine and phenylalanine. Just the 45-base CDR3 DNA is kept, in frame starting at base 1. V has 1 base trimmed and J has 4 bases trimmed; junction bases matching no gene number 1. CDR1 is given as SGHAT and CDR2 as FQNNGV, both from the germline V gene.